This passage covers 25 T cell receptor beta chains from one sample sequenced in a study of human T cells and chemical hapten exposure. One entry per CDR3 protein, called by TCRdb with MiXCR from the RACE reads. The data contain about 82,000 distinct CDR3 sequences, approximately 12% of them singletons. Time point of the sample: patch test 3, about 24 weeks after DPC sensitization. Documented treatment: therapeutic diphenylcyclopropenone sensitization with weekly scalp DPC. Sequenced here: whole blood, sampled in connection with sensitization to the hapten diphenylcyclopropenone (DPC). The receptors were sampled from a woman between 50 and 59 years old with alopecia areata. Some clones in this sample may be carry-over from other donors' samples.

This clonotype has a handful of counts. The chain is built from TRBV29-1 and TRBJ1-5; no firm D call. The CDR3 runs 13 residues. Germline CDR1 and CDR2: SQVTM and ANQGSEA. V lost 5 bases and J lost 0, with 8 bases in between. CDR3 residues: CSVRGISNQPQHF. CDR3 coding DNA: TGCAGCGTTCGAGGGATTAGCAATCAGCCCCAGCATTTT.

This clonotype was counted only a few times. V and J are TRBV6-4 and TRBJ2-3, with TRBD1 matching over 10 bases. Losses at the gene ends were 2 bases for V and 4 bases for J; bases not matched to a gene: 0. Germline V gives CDR1 MRHNA, CDR2 SNTAGT. This CDR3 spans 14 amino acids. The CDR3 DNA sequence: TGTGCCAGCAGTGACGGACAGGGGGCAGATACGCAGTATTTT. Protein: CASSDGQGADTQYF.

The chain has TRBV11-2 and TRBJ2-5, with D tentatively TRBD2 (5 bases). V gave up 0 bases and J gave up 7 bases, with 9 bases separating them. The CDR3 loop spans 13 amino acids. Germline assignment: CDR1 SGHAT and CDR2 FQNNGV. As DNA, the CDR3 is TGTGCCAGCAGCTTAGATCCTCGGGGGACCCAGTACTTC. Its translation is CASSLDPRGTQYF.

The chain employs TRBV7-9 and TRBJ2-7; unclear D gene. Trimming took off 6 bases at V and 6 bases at J, with 18 bases between the two ends. This CDR3 has 14 amino acids. Germline CDR1 is SEHNR and CDR2 is FQNEAQ (reference sequence). Written as DNA, the CDR3 is TGTGCCAGCAGTTCTACACGGGCCCCTAGCGAGCAGTACTTC. Encoded protein: CASSSTRAPSEQYF.

The table lists this clonotype with many counts. The chain joins TRBV6-2 or TRBV6-3 to TRBJ2-3; no clear D. Germline lookup yields CDR1 MNHEY and CDR2 SVGEGT. The CDR3 contains 12 residues. V lost 4 bases to trimming and J lost 4 bases, with 6 bases between them. CDR3 DNA sequence: TGTGCCAGCAGTTTCCAGTCAGATACGCAGTATTTT. It specifies CASSFQSDTQYF.

The chain uses TRBV12-3 or TRBV12-4 and TRBJ2-5, with 8 nucleotides matching TRBD2. After removal of 9 bases from V and 1 base from J, the junction contained 13 bases not matched to a gene. This CDR3 contains 16 residues. The CDR3 DNA follows: TGTGCCAGTCTGAAAAACACGGGAGGGTTCCAAGAGACCCAGTACTTC. Translating gives CASLKNTGGFQETQYF.

The chain combines TRBV7-9 with TRBJ2-1; D might be TRBD2 (5 bases). V was clipped by 1 base and J by 8 bases, with 15 bases between them. The CDR3 consists of 15 residues. In germline, CDR1 is SEHNR, CDR2 FQNEAQ (reference sequence). The chain's CDR3 is CASSLVAEGPDEQFF. In DNA, the CDR3 is TGTGCCAGCAGCTTAGTTGCCGAGGGCCCCGATGAGCAGTTCTTC.

This clonotype was seen a handful of times. The rearrangement joins TRBV29-1 to TRBJ1-1, with D hard to call. V lost 4 bases, J lost 1 base, and 10 bases lay in between. Germline-derived CDR1 and CDR2 are SQVTM and ANQGSEA. The CDR3 runs to 13 residues. The CDR3 coding sequence is TGCAGCGTTGGCCGGGCCACGAACACTGAAGCTTTCTTT. As protein: CSVGRATNTEAFF.

J is TRBJ1-5 and V is TRBV4-2; D is undetermined. Deletions cut 4 bases from V and 13 bases from J, with 17 bases between. The length of the CDR3 is 13 residues. Germline V gene data show CDR1 as LGHNA and CDR2 as YNFKEQ. CDR3 coding DNA: TGTGCCAGCAGCCCGACCACAGCGCGCCCGCAGCATTTT. It specifies CASSPTTARPQHF.

This clonotype was recorded at least ten times. This rearrangement joins TRBV20-1 to TRBJ2-1; TRBD2 matches 7 bases. Germline V gene data show CDR1 as DFQATT and CDR2 as SNEGSKA (reference sequence). V was pared by 6 bases and J by 8 bases, with 16 bases of the junction left unmatched. This CDR3 has 15 amino acids. The CDR3 nucleotides read TGCAGTGCACACCCTGGGGCGGGAGCGGGCGATGAGCAGTTCTTC. This codes for CSAHPGAGAGDEQFF.

This clonotype was counted a single time. The CDR3 nucleotides are TGCAGCGTTGAAGATACAATCGAGCAGTACTTC. Translation: CSVEDTIEQYF. The V and J genes are TRBV29-1 and TRBJ2-7; D gene ambiguous. CDR3 size: 11 residues. The V end was cut by 0 bases, the J end by 6 bases, with 6 bases between. Germline CDR1 SQVTM, CDR2 ANQGSEA.

This clonotype was counted only a few times. This chain joins TRBV29-1 and TRBJ1-2; D ambiguous. From germline, CDR1 is SQVTM and CDR2 ANQGSEA. This CDR3 contains 14 residues. With 0 bases removed from V and 7 bases from J, the gap between germline ends came to 15 bases. CDR3 DNA sequence: TGCAGCGTTGAAGAGGTGGCAGGCAAAGGTGGCTACACCTTC. Its translation is CSVEEVAGKGGYTF.

The chain carries TRBV30 and TRBJ1-4, with D unresolved. Trimming took 1 base from V and 3 from J, leaving 6 bases between them. This CDR3 has 13 residues. CDR1 and CDR2 (germline): GTSNPN, SVGIG (reference sequence). Here the CDR3 DNA reads TGTGCCTGGAGTGGGGTATCTAATGAAAAACTGTTTTTT. It translates to CAWSGVSNEKLFF.

A note on this clonotype: Because the CDR3 is missing its conserved closing phenylalanine or tryptophan, this is likely a read error. CDR3 amino acids: CASSQDEVGGRRQFI. The CDR3 DNA reads TGTGCCAGCAGCCAAGATGAGGTAGGCGGGAGGCGTCAGTTCATC. V is TRBV14 and J is TRBJ2-1, with 8 positions matching TRBD2. The V gene end was trimmed by 0 bases and the J gene end by 13 bases; junction bases not matched to a gene: 11. Germline V CDR1 and CDR2: SGHDN, FVKESK. The CDR3 runs to 15 residues.

V is TRBV11-2 and J is TRBJ2-3; possible D gene TRBD1, 6 bases. V was trimmed by 3 bases and J by 4 bases, leaving 26 bases between them. The V gene's germline CDR1 is SGHAT and CDR2 FQNNGV. This CDR3 is built from 19 residues. Here the CDR3 reads CASSFLYPGDVVTPDTQYF. CDR3 sequence (DNA): TGTGCCAGCAGCTTCCTCTATCCAGGGGACGTCGTTACCCCAGATACGCAGTATTTT.

This clonotype was detected only a few times. The chain couples TRBV7-9 to TRBJ2-7, with D possibly matching TRBD2 (5 bases). V shed 3 bases and J shed 7 bases, with 7 bases lying between them. Germline V gene lookup returns CDR1 SEHNR and CDR2 FQNEAQ (reference sequence). This CDR3 is built from 11 residues. The DNA for the CDR3 is TGTGCCAGCAGCTTGACGGGGGAGCAGTACTTC. This codes for CASSLTGEQYF. Filled out from reference TRBV7-9 and TRBJ2-7, the complete variable domain reads DTGVSQNPRHKITKRGQNVTFRCDPISEHNRLYWYRQTLGQGPEFLTYFQNEAQLEKSRLLSDRFSAERPKGSFSTLEIQRTEQGDSAMYLCASSLTGEQYFGPGTRLTVT.

This clonotype has just a few counts. The rearrangement uses TRBV20-1 and TRBJ1-6; 7 positions agree with TRBD1. This CDR3 comprises 13 residues. V shed 3 bases, J shed 10 bases, and the junction held 6 bases outside the gene matches. Germline V gene sequence: CDR1 DFQATT, CDR2 SNEGSKA (reference sequence). The CDR3 here is CSARHRGASPLHF. The CDR3, as DNA: TGCAGTGCTAGGCACAGGGGTGCATCACCCCTCCACTTT.

The genes are TRBV10-3 and TRBJ2-1; D is possibly TRBD2 (5 bases). Per the germline V gene, CDR1 is ENHRY and CDR2 is SYGVKD. Trimming cost V 7 bases and J 8 bases, with 18 bases left between them. The CDR3 has 14 amino acids. In nucleotides, the CDR3 is TGTGCCATCAAAGGCTTAGCGACGCCCGATGAGCAGTTCTTC. Residues: CAIKGLATPDEQFF.

The chain links TRBV3-1 to TRBJ2-1, with a weak D call TRBD2 (5 bases). Germline lookup yields CDR1 LGHDT and CDR2 YNNKEL (reference sequence). V lost 1 base and J lost 9, with 10 bases in between. CDR3 length: 13 amino acids. CDR3 DNA: TGTGCCAGCAGCCAAGTGTACGAGGGTGAGCAGTTCTTC. As protein: CASSQVYEGEQFF.

V and J are TRBV29-1 and TRBJ2-1; 9 bases map to TRBD2. The germline gives CDR1 SQVTM, CDR2 ANQGSEA. The V and J ends lost 6 bases and 7 bases, in that order; junction bases with no gene match: 7. The CDR3 loop spans 13 amino acids. Here the CDR3 DNA reads TGCAGCGTAGCCTTTAGCGGGAGAAATGAGCAGTTCTTC. Translation gives CSVAFSGRNEQFF.

This clonotype was observed a handful of times. V usage is TRBV2 and J usage is TRBJ1-6; D gene uncertain. CDR3 length: 17 amino acids. Trimming left V 4 bases short and J 0 bases short, with 13 bases between. Germline CDR1 and CDR2: SNHLY and FYNNEI. CDR3: CASSAPVGASYNSPLHF. The CDR3 nucleotides read TGTGCCAGCAGTGCGCCCGTCGGCGCCTCCTATAATTCACCCCTCCACTTT.

CDR3 nucleotides: TGTGCCAGCAGCTCACGCCCCACAGGGGGTGGCTACACCTTC. It is translated as CASSSRPTGGGYTF. The rearrangement links TRBV6-4 to TRBJ1-2; TRBD1 agrees at 8 bases. With 6 bases clipped from V and 7 bases from J, the junction kept 10 bases outside the gene matches. Germline V CDR1 and CDR2: MRHNA, SNTAGT. The CDR3 length is 14 residues.

Many counts were recorded for this clonotype. The rearrangement joins TRBV5-1 to TRBJ2-1, with 12 positions matching TRBD2. With V trimmed by 2 bases and J by 5 bases, 8 bases remained unmatched. This CDR3 spans 17 amino acids. Germline values: CDR1 SGHRS, CDR2 YFSETQ. This CDR3 reads CASSFSSTSGSHNEQFF. In DNA form, the CDR3 reads TGCGCCAGCAGCTTTTCCTCGACTAGCGGGAGCCACAATGAGCAGTTCTTC.

This clonotype was detected ten times or more. The DNA of the CDR3 is TGTGCCAGCAGTTTAGGAAATATAAGGGAGACCCAGTACTTC. Amino acids: CASSLGNIRETQYF. This rearrangement joins TRBV12-3 or TRBV12-4 to TRBJ2-5; the D is unclear. The V gene lost 1 base and the J gene lost 5 bases, with 11 bases spanning the gap. The CDR3 is 14 amino acids.

This clonotype was observed many times. The chain combines TRBV29-1 with TRBJ2-1, with D perhaps matching TRBD1 (5 bases). This CDR3 is built from 13 residues. Trimming shortened V by 5 bases and J by 7 bases, and 15 bases separated the two germline ends. Germline V gene sequence: CDR1 SQVTM, CDR2 ANQGSEA. The CDR3: CSVYRQGMNEQFF. In DNA form, the CDR3 reads TGCAGCGTTTATCGGCAGGGTATGAATGAGCAGTTCTTC.